This T cell receptor beta chain was documented in a study of T-cell memory formation after mild COVID-19. Looking at the study overall: TCR clusters largely stayed donor specific.

After removal of 3 bases from V and 5 bases from J, the junction contained 21 bases not matched to a gene. Germline assignment: CDR1 DFQATT and CDR2 SNEGSKA (reference sequence). CDR3 length: 18 amino acids. This clonotype was seen only a few times. What it recognizes is unknown. Whole-study results and caveats: Balance between CD4 and CD8 was seen in clones contracting day 15 to 85, and a CD4+ lean was seen in later expanders.

Researchers used 5'RACE with constant-segment primers to make TCR alpha and TCR beta cDNA libraries that carry sample barcodes and UMIs. MiXCR was run by TCRdb on the 5' RACE reads, yielding one entry per CDR3 protein. The sample records roughly 600,000 distinct CDR3 sequences, roughly 17% being singletons. This TCR was sampled from an adult woman who had mild COVID-19 (a few samples of this study predate the infection). Cell type and time point are not known. The chain joins TRBV20-1 to TRBJ2-7, with 8 bases that match TRBD2. Source material: PBMCs or a T cell subset sorted from them (not recorded which). CDR3 sequence: CSASPSGRVGGRVHEQYF. CDR3 DNA: TGCAGTGCTAGTCCCAGCGGGAGAGTTGGTGGCAGGGTCCACGAGCAGTACTTC.